The 2 T cell receptor beta chains given below trace back to one sample, sequenced in a study of breast tumors, draining lymph nodes, adjacent tissues. TCRdb ran MiXCR on the multiplex PCR reads and lists one entry per CDR3 protein. This sample has around 230,000 distinct CDR3 sequences, with under 40% found just once. Breast cancer patients provided tissue from their axillary draining lymph nodes. The sample taken for sequencing was axillary lymph node tissue. The source of these receptors is a female donor with breast cancer. Some clones in this sample may be carry-over from other donors' samples.

V and J are TRBV3-1 and TRBJ2-2, with 7 bases fitting TRBD1. This CDR3 region has 16 residues. Trimming cost V 4 bases and J 4 bases; bases outside gene matches: 9. CDR1 and CDR2 from the germline V gene are LGHDT and YNNKEL (reference sequence). As DNA, the CDR3 is TGTGCCAGCAGCCGAGAGGGGGCGTCGGTCACCGGGGAGCTGTTTTTT. Amino acids: CASSREGASVTGELFF.

The chain joins TRBV29-1 to TRBJ2-7; 12 bases are a match to TRBD2. CDR1 and CDR2 (germline): SQVTM, ANQGSEA. The ends lost 7 bases at V and 4 bases at J; junction bases unmatched: 11. CDR3 size: 15 residues. This CDR3 reads CSAYLTSGRQYEQYF. CDR3 bases: TGCAGCGCGTACCTGACTAGCGGGAGACAATACGAGCAGTACTTC.